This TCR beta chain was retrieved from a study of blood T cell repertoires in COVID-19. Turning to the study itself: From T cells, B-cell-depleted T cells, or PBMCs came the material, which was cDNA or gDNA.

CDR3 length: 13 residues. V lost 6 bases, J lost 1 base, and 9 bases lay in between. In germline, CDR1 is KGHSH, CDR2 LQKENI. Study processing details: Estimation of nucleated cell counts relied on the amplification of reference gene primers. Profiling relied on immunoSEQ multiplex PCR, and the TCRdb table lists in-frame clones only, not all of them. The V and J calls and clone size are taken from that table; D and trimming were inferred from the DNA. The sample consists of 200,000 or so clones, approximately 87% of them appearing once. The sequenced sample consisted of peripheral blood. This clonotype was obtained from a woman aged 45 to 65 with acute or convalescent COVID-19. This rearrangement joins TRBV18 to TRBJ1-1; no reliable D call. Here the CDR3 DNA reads TGTGCCAGCTCCCTTGACAAGAACACTGAAGCTTTCTTT. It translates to CASSLDKNTEAFF.